These 32 T cell receptor beta chains were all obtained from the same sample, sequenced in a study of shared clonotypes between healthy human individuals. Repertoires were generated with immunoSEQ multiplex PCR, while TCRdb's copy carries only in-frame clones and drops some. This sample yields roughly 1,000,000 clones, of which more than 75% are seen a single time; 0.6% to 0.7% belongs to the top ten. Specimen: memory CD4+ T cells from PBMCs. As for subset: CD45RA-negative fraction. The receptors were gathered from a man younger than 35 in good health. Some clones in this sample may be carry-over from other donors' samples.

The rearrangement links TRBV9 to TRBJ2-5, with D perhaps matching TRBD1 or TRBD2 (5 bases each). CDR1 and CDR2 (germline): SGDLS, YYNGEE. The CDR3 contains 14 residues. Trimming took off 3 bases at V and 7 bases at J, with 16 bases between the two ends. The CDR3 coding sequence is TGTGCCAGCAGCGAGACCCCAAGGGACGCGACCCAGTACTTC. Translation gives CASSETPRDATQYF.

This clone was detected a few times. The rearrangement uses TRBV2 and TRBJ1-2; no definite D call. Germline values: CDR1 SNHLY, CDR2 FYNNEI. V was cut by 9 bases and J by 8 bases, with 16 bases left in between. The length of the CDR3 is 12 residues. DNA for the CDR3: TGTGCCAGTCTAGGACCCAAACCAGGCTACACCTTC. Translation gives CASLGPKPGYTF.

This clone was counted between two and nine times. The chain combines TRBV27 with TRBJ1-5; 7 nucleotides match TRBD1. The junction had 5 bases not matched to a gene; V was cut back by 3 bases and J by 6 bases. Per germline, CDR1 MNHEY and CDR2 SMNVEV (reference sequence). The CDR3 is made up of 14 amino acids. The CDR3 coding sequence is TGTGCCAGCAGTTTCTACAGGGGAGGTCAGCCCCAGCATTTT. Amino acids: CASSFYRGGQPQHF.

The chain combines TRBV7-9 with TRBJ1-4; maybe TRBD1 (5 bases). The CDR3 runs 14 residues. From germline, CDR1 is SEHNR and CDR2 FQNEAQ (reference sequence). The V end was cut by 4 bases, the J end by 4 bases, with 10 bases between. The CDR3 DNA reads TGTGCCAGCAGCTCCGGGACGGATAATGAAAAACTGTTTTTT. Protein product: CASSSGTDNEKLFF.

Concerning this clone itself: The likely explanation is a read error, given a far larger clone one base away. V and J are TRBV7-8 and TRBJ1-2; no clear D gene. The germline CDR1 and CDR2 sequences are SGHVS and FQNEAQ. V was clipped by 3 bases and J by 0 bases, with 2 bases between them. CDR3 size: 12 residues. DNA for the CDR3: TGTGCCAGCAGCTTCTCTAACTATGGCTACACCTTC. Protein sequence: CASSFSNYGYTF. Combining the CDR3 with reference TRBV7-8 and TRBJ1-2 gives the whole variable domain GAGVSQSPRYKVAKRGQDVALRCDPISGHVSLFWYQQALGQGPEFLTYFQNEAQLDKSGLPSDRFFAERPEGSVSTLKIQRTQQEDSAVYLCASSFSNYGYTFGSGTRLTVV.

DNA of the CDR3: TGTGCCAGCAGTTTAACATTCCGGGACAGCCTCCAAGAGACCCAGTACTTC. It encodes CASSLTFRDSLQETQYF. V and J are TRBV28 and TRBJ2-5; TRBD1 aligns across 7 bases. J gave up 1 base and V 2 bases, and 10 bases lay outside the gene matches. The germline V gene encodes CDR1 MDHEN and CDR2 SYDVKM. The CDR3 extends over 17 amino acids.

With respect to this clone: Other DNA sequences in the same sample also yield this CDR3. V gene TRBV7-3 combines with J gene TRBJ1-2; D gene unclear. V gave up 3 bases and J gave up 4 bases, with 9 bases separating them. This CDR3 spans 13 amino acids. Germline V gene sequence: CDR1 SGHTA, CDR2 FQGTGA. This CDR3 is CASSLGGSYGYTF. The CDR3 DNA sequence: TGTGCCAGCAGCTTGGGAGGTAGCTATGGCTACACCTTC. The full variable domain, completed using reference TRBV7-3 and TRBJ1-2, is GAGVSQTPSNKVTEKGKYVELRCDPISGHTALYWYRQSLGQGPEFLIYFQGTGAADDSGLPNDRFFAVRPEGSVSTLKIQRTERGDSAVYLCASSLGGSYGYTFGSGTRLTVV.

This chain connects TRBV4-1 to TRBJ1-5, with D unresolved. The CDR3 length is 15 residues. Germline values: CDR1 MGHRA, CDR2 YSYEKL. Trimming left V 3 bases short and J 1 base short, with 10 bases between. CDR3 DNA sequence: TGCGCCAGCAGCCAGCCGGACGGAAGCAATCAGCCCCAGCATTTT. It translates to CASSQPDGSNQPQHF.

This clone is a singleton in its sample. CDR3 DNA: TGCGCCAGCAGCTTGTCCGGGGACAGGGGAGATACGCAGTATTTT. It codes for CASSLSGDRGDTQYF. The chain employs TRBV5-1 and TRBJ2-3; TRBD1 agrees at 10 bases. The CDR3 spans 15 residues. V was pared by 1 base and J by 5 bases, with 4 bases of the junction left unmatched. CDR1 and CDR2 from the germline V gene are SGHRS and YFSETQ.

This sequence joins TRBV28 and TRBJ2-5; no clear D gene. The J call may be mistaken, given a closer DNA end match to TRBJ2-7. The germline V gene has CDR1 MDHEN and CDR2 SYDVKM. The CDR3 runs 15 residues. Here the CDR3 DNA reads TGTGCCAGCAGTTTTATGCGACCCAATTCGTACGAGCAGTACTTC. The encoded protein is CASSFMRPNSYEQYF.

This clone has a single count. Since a much larger clone is just one base distant, this may be a read error. The sample carries other DNA sequences with the same CDR3. The V gene is TRBV5-4, the J gene TRBJ2-5; D possibly uses TRBD1 or TRBD2 (5 bases each). Trimming took 1 base from V and 5 from J, leaving 9 bases between them. The CDR3 is 13 amino acids. Per the germline V gene, CDR1 is SGHNT and CDR2 is YYREEE (reference sequence). In DNA form, the CDR3 reads TGTGCCAGCAGCTTGAGGGGAGAGGAGACCCAGTACTTC. Translation: CASSLRGEETQYF.

This clone was counted a few times. This sample includes further DNA sequences coding for the same CDR3. V usage is TRBV7-9 and J usage is TRBJ2-4; TRBD1 might be the D (5 bases). The CDR3 has 16 amino acids. Germline values: CDR1 SEHNR, CDR2 FQNEAQ (reference sequence). V gave up 1 base and J gave up 0 bases, with 10 bases separating them. The CDR3 nucleotides read TGTGCCAGCAGCTTAGGGGCAGGGCTAGCCAAAAACATTCAGTACTTC. It yields the protein CASSLGAGLAKNIQYF.

The chain carries TRBV7-2 and TRBJ2-7, with 8 positions matching TRBD1. Trimming cost V 5 bases and J 4 bases; bases outside gene matches: 7. Per germline, CDR1 SGHTA and CDR2 FQGNSA. The CDR3 spans 14 residues. The CDR3 loop reads CASSRRQGAYEQYF. CDR3 DNA: TGTGCCAGCAGCAGACGTCAGGGGGCTTACGAGCAGTACTTC.

DNA for the CDR3: TGTGCCTGGAGTAGGTTAGCGGGCGGCTCCTACAATGAGCAGTTCTTC. Translation gives CAWSRLAGGSYNEQFF. The chain carries TRBV30 and TRBJ2-1, with 7 bases fitting TRBD2. The CDR3 is 16 amino acids. Trimming cost V 2 bases and J 0 bases; bases outside gene matches: 7. Germline V lookup: CDR1 GTSNPN, CDR2 SVGIG (reference sequence).

In its sample, this clone was seen a few times. This rearrangement joins TRBV7-2 to TRBJ2-4; possibly TRBD1 for D (6 bases). The V end was cut by 5 bases, the J end by 7 bases, with 12 bases between. CDR3 length: 13 amino acids. CDR1 and CDR2 (germline): SGHTA, FQGNSA. CDR3: CASSNDRSNIQYF. Written as DNA, the CDR3 is TGTGCCAGCAGCAACGACAGGTCCAACATTCAGTACTTC.

The chain carries TRBV5-8 and TRBJ2-4; TRBD1 matches 8 bases. The germline V gene encodes CDR1 SGHTS and CDR2 YDEGEE. The J segment lost 5 bases and the V segment lost 2 bases, leaving 12 bases of the junction unmatched. This CDR3 is built from 17 residues. Here the CDR3 DNA reads TGTGCCAGCAGCTTCCGACAGGGGATAGTAATAGAAAACATTCAGTACTTC. Translation gives CASSFRQGIVIENIQYF.

V and J are TRBV5-4 and TRBJ1-1; D unclear. V was shortened by 3 bases and J by 6 bases, with 18 bases between the two germline ends. This CDR3 contains 15 residues. Per germline, CDR1 SGHNT and CDR2 YYREEE (reference sequence). The CDR3 nucleotides are TGTGCCAGCAGCTCAACGAATGCAGGAATAGCTGAAGCTTTCTTT. The encoded protein is CASSSTNAGIAEAFF. The full variable domain, completed using reference TRBV5-4 and TRBJ1-1, is ETGVTQSPTHLIKTRGQQVTLRCSSQSGHNTVSWYQQALGQGPQFIFQYYREEENGRGNFPPRFSGLQFPNYSSELNVNALELDDSALYLCASSSTNAGIAEAFFGQGTRLTVV.

The chain couples TRBV5-1 to TRBJ2-4; no clear D. The CDR3 extends over 14 amino acids. From germline, CDR1 is SGHRS and CDR2 YFSETQ. Trimming stripped 1 base from V and 7 bases from J, with 12 bases between. CDR3 DNA: TGCGCCAGCAGCTTGATAGGATCGTGGAACATTCAGTACTTC. It codes for CASSLIGSWNIQYF.

The CDR3 protein is CASSGTGAYEQYF. The CDR3 DNA sequence: TGTGCCAGCAGCGGGACAGGAGCCTACGAGCAGTACTTC. The chain recombines TRBV2 with TRBJ2-7, with 8 positions matching TRBD1. This CDR3 has 13 amino acids. The V and J ends lost 6 bases and 2 bases, in that order; junction bases with no gene match: 3. CDR1 and CDR2 from the germline V gene are SNHLY and FYNNEI.

In regard to this clone: A far larger clone differs by one base, so this is likely a read error. This sequence joins TRBV2 and TRBJ1-1; TRBD1 might be the D (6 bases). Trimming stripped 7 bases from V and 1 base from J, with 10 bases between. Germline V lookup: CDR1 SNHLY, CDR2 FYNNEI. The CDR3 loop spans 13 amino acids. CDR3 sequence (DNA): TGTGCCAGCACCAAGGGGGGGAACACTGAAGCTTTCTTT. Translation: CASTKGGNTEAFF.

The V gene is TRBV15, the J gene TRBJ1-2, with D possibly matching TRBD1 (6 bases). CDR3 size: 12 residues. V was pared by 0 bases and J by 8 bases, with 7 bases between. Germline values: CDR1 LNHNV, CDR2 YYDKDF (reference sequence). The CDR3 DNA sequence: TGTGCCACCAGCAGAGAGCAGGGGGGCTACACCTTC. Its protein is CATSREQGGYTF.

The CDR3 bases are TGTGCCAGCAGTGTACTAGCGGCCGACACCGGGGAGCTGTTTTTT. This encodes CASSVLAADTGELFF. The chain recombines TRBV6-5 with TRBJ2-2; TRBD2 matches 8 bases. After removal of 5 bases from V and 3 bases from J, the junction contained 5 bases not matched to a gene. CDR3 size: 15 residues. Germline values: CDR1 MNHEY, CDR2 SVGAGI.

This clone occurred many times. V gene TRBV7-9 combines with J gene TRBJ1-5; 8 nucleotides line up with TRBD1. The germline CDR1 and CDR2 sequences are SEHNR and FQNEAQ (reference sequence). Trimming cost V 1 base and J 3 bases; bases outside gene matches: 5. This CDR3 has 16 residues. CDR3 in DNA: TGTGCCAGCAGCTTAGGTACAGGGGGAAACAATCAGCCCCAGCATTTT. Protein: CASSLGTGGNNQPQHF.

A remark on this clone: Other DNA sequences in this sample translate to the same CDR3. The chain joins TRBV5-4 to TRBJ2-2, with TRBD2 matching over 9 bases. V was pared by 4 bases and J by 1 base, with 5 bases of the junction left unmatched. From germline, CDR1 is SGHNT and CDR2 YYREEE (reference sequence). The CDR3 loop spans 16 amino acids. In DNA, the CDR3 is TGTGCCAGCAGCCCGACTAGCGGAGGGAACACCGGGGAGCTGTTTTTT. Translation: CASSPTSGGNTGELFF. Variable domain in full (rest from reference TRBV5-4 and TRBJ2-2): ETGVTQSPTHLIKTRGQQVTLRCSSQSGHNTVSWYQQALGQGPQFIFQYYREEENGRGNFPPRFSGLQFPNYSSELNVNALELDDSALYLCASSPTSGGNTGELFFGEGSRLTVL.

V usage is TRBV7-6 and J usage is TRBJ1-1, with 7 bases aligning to TRBD1. The CDR3 has 15 amino acids. The V segment lost 5 bases and the J segment 1 base; nucleotides outside the gene matches: 7. The germline gives CDR1 SGHVS, CDR2 FNYEAQ. The CDR3 loop is CASSRQRQGNTEAFF. CDR3 in DNA: TGTGCCAGCAGCCGACAAAGACAGGGGAACACTGAAGCTTTCTTT.

The J gene is TRBJ2-7, the V gene TRBV7-2; 11 bases agree with TRBD1. With 5 bases clipped from V and 5 bases from J, the junction kept 8 bases outside the gene matches. This CDR3 comprises 15 residues. The germline CDR1 and CDR2 sequences are SGHTA and FQGNSA. In DNA form, the CDR3 reads TGTGCCAGCAGCCTGTCCCGGGACAGGGGGGACGAGCAGTACTTC. Protein product: CASSLSRDRGDEQYF.

This chain joins TRBV4-1 and TRBJ2-7, with 8 nucleotides matching TRBD2. V trimming: 1 base; J trimming: 4 bases; junction bases outside the gene matches: 12. The CDR3 spans 17 residues. The germline V gene has CDR1 MGHRA and CDR2 YSYEKL. The CDR3 region is CASSQGISGSRRYEQYF. CDR3 coding DNA: TGCGCCAGCAGCCAAGGGATCAGCGGGAGTCGAAGGTACGAGCAGTACTTC.

This clone was detected only a few times. The V and J genes are TRBV28 and TRBJ1-2; weak D call: TRBD1 (5 bases). Germline CDR1 reads MDHEN; CDR2 reads SYDVKM. V was trimmed by 5 bases and J by 4 bases, leaving 17 bases between them. The CDR3 is 15 residues long. The CDR3 DNA follows: TGTGCCAGCAGTCGCTGGGGGGACTTGGGCTATGGCTACACCTTC. It codes for CASSRWGDLGYGYTF.

Points on this clone: The CDR3 does not end in the conserved phenylalanine or tryptophan, so this is likely a read error. The rearrangement joins TRBV9 to TRBJ1-1; maybe TRBD1 (6 bases). V lost 4 bases to trimming and J lost 4 bases, with 20 bases between them. This CDR3 is 16 amino acids long. Germline V gene lookup returns CDR1 SGDLS and CDR2 YYNGEE. In DNA form, the CDR3 reads TGTGCCAGCAGCCAGGGGATAAGAGGGAGAGGCACTGAAGCTTTCCTT. Translating gives CASSQGIRGRGTEAFL.

The CDR3 coding sequence is TGTGCCAGCAGCCCGTTTAACAGGGAAGCCTCGGCCACCGGGGAGCTGTTTTTT. Its translation is CASSPFNREASATGELFF. J is TRBJ2-2 and V is TRBV28; TRBD1 is a possible D gene (6 bases). Germline CDR1 MDHEN, CDR2 SYDVKM. The length of the CDR3 is 18 residues. V lost 6 bases and J lost 4, with 24 bases in between.

The chain employs TRBV7-9 and TRBJ2-1; weak D call: TRBD2 (5 bases). The germline V and J ends were trimmed by 1 base and 7 bases, with 11 bases remaining between them. The CDR3 covers 14 residues. Germline CDR1 reads SEHNR; CDR2 reads FQNEAQ (reference sequence). The CDR3 sequence is CASSLGSLANEQFF. Written as DNA, the CDR3 is TGTGCCAGCAGCTTAGGCTCCCTAGCAAATGAGCAGTTCTTC. The whole variable domain, remainder taken from reference TRBV7-9 and TRBJ2-1, is DTGVSQNPRHKITKRGQNVTFRCDPISEHNRLYWYRQTLGQGPEFLTYFQNEAQLEKSRLLSDRFSAERPKGSFSTLEIQRTEQGDSAMYLCASSLGSLANEQFFGPGTRLTVL.

The gene calls are TRBV11-2 and TRBJ2-5; perhaps TRBD2 as D (6 bases). CDR3 length equals 13 residues. Trimming pared 0 bases from V and 9 bases from J, leaving 11 bases between. The germline V gene encodes CDR1 SGHAT and CDR2 FQNNGV. In DNA form, the CDR3 reads TGTGCCAGCAGCTTAGACAGAGGGGAGGCCCAGTACTTC. Its protein is CASSLDRGEAQYF. Variable domain in full (rest from reference TRBV11-2 and TRBJ2-5): EAGVAQSPRYKIIEKRQSVAFWCNPISGHATLYWYQQILGQGPKLLIQFQNNGVVDDSQLPKDRFSAERLKGVDSTLKIQPAKLEDSAVYLCASSLDRGEAQYFGPGTRLLVL.